This T cell receptor (beta chain) appears in the sequencing data of a study of T cell responses to AZD1222 COVID-19 vaccine. This table comes from immunoSEQ multiplex PCR, and its TCRdb copy is limited to in-frame clones, with some not included. Among 90,000 to 150,000 clones listed, around 84% were seen once. General observations from the study: Spike-spanning, vaccine-associated CD4 TCRs were dominant at 160-218 and 743-854. White British ancestry dominated among donors, who included more females, and clonal diversity was possibly underestimated. Reportedly, nearly half the spike-specific TCRs target unmutated variant regions.

Of note for this clone: Its specificity is unknown.

The CDR3 covers 17 residues. J was trimmed by 3 bases and V by 5 bases; bases with no gene match: 14. CDR1 is GTSNPN, CDR2 SVGIG, per germline (reference sequence). The rearrangement uses TRBV30 and TRBJ2-2; TRBD1 agrees at 8 bases. The sample here was peripheral blood, taken on day 0 of AZD1222 vaccination. The sequence was collected from an adult in good health. The CDR3 loop is CAWRGVAGTGHTGELFF. CDR3 sequence (DNA): TGTGCCTGGCGAGGTGTGGCTGGGACAGGACACACCGGGGAGCTGTTTTTT.